The 17 T cell receptor beta chains reported below all come from one sample, sequenced in a study of cytomegalovirus exposure and HLA in healthy donors. The PCR made use of 60 Vbeta and 13 Jbeta primers. Profiled with immunoSEQ multiplex PCR; TCRdb holds only in-frame clones, not every one. This table holds about 120,000 clones, 74% found once. The sequenced sample consisted of PBMCs. The receptors originated from a human donor in good health.

The CDR3 bases are TGTGCCAGCAGTGTAGATAGCGTTAGCACAGATACGCAGTATTTT. Amino acid sequence: CASSVDSVSTDTQYF. The J gene is TRBJ2-3, the V gene TRBV6-1; TRBD2 might be the D (5 bases). With 4 bases removed from V and 0 bases from J, the gap between germline ends came to 11 bases. This CDR3 is 15 amino acids long. Germline loops: CDR1 MNHNS, CDR2 SASEGT.

CDR3 amino acids: CASSPMTGVVEKLFF. The CDR3, as DNA: TGTGCCAGCAGCCCGATGACAGGAGTGGTAGAAAAACTGTTTTTT. V gene TRBV5-6 combines with J gene TRBJ1-4; possibly TRBD1 for D (6 bases). Germline V gives CDR1 SGHDT, CDR2 YYEEEE. The CDR3 is 15 amino acids. With 4 bases removed from V and 8 bases from J, the gap between germline ends came to 18 bases.

V gene TRBV5-8 combines with J gene TRBJ2-7, with D tentatively TRBD1 (6 bases). Germline lookup yields CDR1 SGHTS and CDR2 YDEGEE. V was shortened by 4 bases and J by 3 bases, with 11 bases between the two germline ends. The CDR3 loop spans 13 amino acids. The chain's CDR3 is CASSRVRGYEQYF. The CDR3 DNA reads TGTGCCAGCAGCCGCGTCAGGGGCTACGAGCAGTACTTC.

A few counts support this clone. CDR3 nucleotides: TGTGCCAGCAGCGTAGCTCTTGGGGGGGTCCCTGGAAACACCATATATTTT. It codes for CASSVALGGVPGNTIYF. V is TRBV9 and J is TRBJ1-3; maybe TRBD1 (5 bases). Trimming took 0 bases from V and 2 from J, leaving 15 bases between them. Germline V lookup: CDR1 SGDLS, CDR2 YYNGEE. The CDR3 spans 17 residues. Supplemented by reference TRBV9 and TRBJ1-3, the full variable domain reads DSGVTQTPKHLITATGQRVTLRCSPRSGDLSVYWYQQSLDQGLQFLIQYYNGEERAKGNILERFSAQQFPDLHSELNLSSLELGDSALYFCASSVALGGVPGNTIYFGEGSWLTVV.

The V and J genes are TRBV7-2 and TRBJ1-5; D is unclear. Germline V CDR1 and CDR2: SGHTA, FQGNSA. V was trimmed by 0 bases and J by 2 bases, leaving 8 bases between them. The CDR3 runs to 15 residues. The CDR3 is CASSLAPQGNQPQHF. The CDR3 DNA is TGTGCCAGCAGCTTAGCCCCGCAGGGCAATCAGCCCCAGCATTTT.

This clone was detected only a few times. This sequence joins TRBV29-1 and TRBJ2-3; possibly TRBD1 for D (6 bases). CDR3 size: 11 residues. V was pared by 7 bases and J by 5 bases, with 10 bases between. From germline, CDR1 is SQVTM and CDR2 ANQGSEA. CDR3 sequence (DNA): TGCAGCGGGGGGCAGGTAGATACGCAGTATTTT. It encodes CSGGQVDTQYF.

The rearrangement uses TRBV30 and TRBJ1-6; D possibly corresponds to TRBD1 (5 bases). The germline V gene encodes CDR1 GTSNPN and CDR2 SVGIG (reference sequence). This CDR3 contains 17 residues. V lost 4 bases, J lost 0 bases, and 16 bases lay in between. The CDR3 loop reads CAWTDGHLSSYNSPLHF. CDR3 bases: TGTGCCTGGACTGATGGACACTTGAGCTCCTATAATTCACCCCTCCACTTT.

V gene TRBV4-2 combines with J gene TRBJ2-7, with 8 bases fitting TRBD2. The V gene end was trimmed by 2 bases and the J gene end by 3 bases; junction bases not matched to a gene: 6. From germline, CDR1 is LGHNA and CDR2 YNFKEQ. CDR3 length equals 15 residues. The DNA of the CDR3 is TGTGCCAGCAGCCAAACTAGCGGCACTTACTACGAGCAGTACTTC. Protein sequence: CASSQTSGTYYEQYF.

The CDR3 region is CSVGTGIGNGYTF. DNA of the CDR3: TGCAGCGTTGGAACGGGAATAGGGAATGGCTACACCTTC. The rearrangement links TRBV29-1 to TRBJ1-2; no clear D. CDR1 is SQVTM and CDR2 is ANQGSEA in the germline V gene. The V gene lost 4 bases and the J gene lost 6 bases, with 15 bases spanning the gap. The CDR3 consists of 13 residues. Looking up the rest from reference TRBV29-1 and TRBJ1-2 gives the full variable domain: SAVISQKPSRDICQRGTSLTIQCQVDSQVTMMFWYRQQPGQSLTLIATANQGSEATYESGFVIDKFPISRPNLTFSTLTVSNMSPEDSSIYLCSVGTGIGNGYTFGSGTRLTVV.

This sequence joins TRBV18 and TRBJ2-7; 8 bases align to TRBD2. Trimming at V came to 3 bases and at J to 7 bases, leaving 11 bases not matched to a gene. The CDR3 runs 15 residues. Germline assignment: CDR1 KGHSH and CDR2 LQKENI. CDR3 nucleotide sequence: TGTGCCAGCTCACCCGACGGACTAGCTGTGGGGGAGCAGTACTTC. Amino acids: CASSPDGLAVGEQYF.

This clone came up once. The V gene is TRBV5-1, the J gene TRBJ2-2, with a tentative D call TRBD2 (6 bases). The V end lost 4 bases, the J end lost 0 bases, and 13 bases lay between the germline ends. Per germline, CDR1 SGHRS and CDR2 YFSETQ. This CDR3 has 16 residues. Here the CDR3 DNA reads TGCGCCAGCAGCGGCCCCGGCGGGACGAACACCGGGGAGCTGTTTTTT. It encodes CASSGPGGTNTGELFF.

In this sample, this clone turned up a few times. V gene TRBV5-1 combines with J gene TRBJ2-7; 8 positions match TRBD1. CDR1 SGHRS and CDR2 YFSETQ come from the germline V gene. V lost 4 bases to trimming and J lost 2 bases; unmatched junction nucleotides: 8. CDR3 length: 15 residues. In DNA, the CDR3 is TGCGCCAGCAGCAGCCCGGGACAGGTCCCCTACGAGCAGTACTTC. Translated, it gives CASSSPGQVPYEQYF. The whole variable domain, filled in from reference TRBV5-1 and TRBJ2-7, reads KAGVTQTPRYLIKTRGQQVTLSCSPISGHRSVSWYQQTPGQGLQFLFEYFSETQRNKGNFPGRFSGRQFSNSRSEMNVSTLELGDSALYLCASSSPGQVPYEQYFGPGTRLTVT.

The chain is built from TRBV6-1 and TRBJ2-3, with 7 positions matching TRBD1. The ends lost 6 bases at V and 1 base at J; junction bases unmatched: 7. Germline V lookup: CDR1 MNHNS, CDR2 SASEGT. CDR3 size: 15 residues. The CDR3 here is CASRTLTGGTDTQYF. The CDR3 DNA reads TGTGCCAGCAGGACCCTAACAGGGGGCACAGATACGCAGTATTTT.

The chain combines TRBV10-1 with TRBJ2-3, with TRBD2 matching 12 bases. Germline V gene sequence: CDR1 WNHNN, CDR2 SYGVQD (reference sequence). The CDR3 is made up of 15 amino acids. Trimming took 4 bases from V and 4 from J; bases not matched to a gene: 3. CDR3 residues: CASSGLAGVPDTQYF. The CDR3 DNA is TGCGCCAGCAGTGGACTAGCGGGAGTCCCAGATACGCAGTATTTT.

This clone was seen once. The gene calls are TRBV15 and TRBJ1-5; a weak D match, TRBD1 (6 bases). CDR1 and CDR2 from the germline V gene are LNHNV and YYDKDF (reference sequence). This CDR3 region has 16 residues. Trimming pared 0 bases from V and 1 base from J, leaving 10 bases between. DNA of the CDR3: TGTGCCACCAGCAGAGATCAGGGGTTAAGCAATCAGCCCCAGCATTTT. Translating it yields CATSRDQGLSNQPQHF.

V gene TRBV28 combines with J gene TRBJ1-1; 8 bases are a match to TRBD1. The trim removed 3 bases at V and 4 bases at J, leaving 7 bases unmatched. The CDR3 runs 15 residues. The germline gives CDR1 MDHEN, CDR2 SYDVKM. CDR3 loop: CASSLGQEGPTEAFF. In DNA, the CDR3 is TGTGCCAGCAGTTTGGGACAGGAGGGTCCCACTGAAGCTTTCTTT.

The chain recombines TRBV5-1 with TRBJ2-7; TRBD2 matches 8 bases. J was trimmed by 7 bases and V by 0 bases; bases with no gene match: 6. Germline lookup yields CDR1 SGHRS and CDR2 YFSETQ. The CDR3 extends over 14 amino acids. CDR3 residues: CASSLGQASGEQYF. In DNA, the CDR3 is TGCGCCAGCAGCTTGGGTCAGGCTAGCGGGGAGCAGTACTTC.